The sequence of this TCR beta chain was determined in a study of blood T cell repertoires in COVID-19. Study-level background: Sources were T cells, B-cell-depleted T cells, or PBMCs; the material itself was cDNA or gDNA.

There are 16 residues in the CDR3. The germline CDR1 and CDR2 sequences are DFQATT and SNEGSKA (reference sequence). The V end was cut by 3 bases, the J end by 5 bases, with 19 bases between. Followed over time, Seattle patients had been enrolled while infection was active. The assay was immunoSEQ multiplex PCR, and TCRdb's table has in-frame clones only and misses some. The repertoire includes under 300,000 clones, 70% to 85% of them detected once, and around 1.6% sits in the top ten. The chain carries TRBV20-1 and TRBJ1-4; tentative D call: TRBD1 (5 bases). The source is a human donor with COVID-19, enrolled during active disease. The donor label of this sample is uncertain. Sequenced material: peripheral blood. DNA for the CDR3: TGCAGTGCTAGTAGTTTTGAGGCAGGGAGGAATGAAAAACTGTTTTTT. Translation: CSASSFEAGRNEKLFF.